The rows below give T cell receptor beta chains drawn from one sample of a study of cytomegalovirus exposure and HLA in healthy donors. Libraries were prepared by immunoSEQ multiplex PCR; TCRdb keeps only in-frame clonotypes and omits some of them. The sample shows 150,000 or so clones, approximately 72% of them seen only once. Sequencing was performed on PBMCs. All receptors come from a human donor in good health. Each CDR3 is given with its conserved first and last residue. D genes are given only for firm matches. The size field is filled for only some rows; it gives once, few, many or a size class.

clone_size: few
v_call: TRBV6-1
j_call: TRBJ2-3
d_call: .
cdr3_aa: CASPSGRTDTQYF
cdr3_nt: TGTGCCAGTCCGAGCGGGCGCACAGATACGCAGTATTTT

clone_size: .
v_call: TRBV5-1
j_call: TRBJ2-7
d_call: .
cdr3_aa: CASSLAQGYEQYF
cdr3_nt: TGCGCCAGCAGCTTGGCTCAGGGCTACGAGCAGTACTTC

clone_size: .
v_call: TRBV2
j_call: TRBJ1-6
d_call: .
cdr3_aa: CASSYGPGLPLHF
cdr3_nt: TGTGCCAGCAGTTACGGGCCGGGACTACCCCTCCACTTT

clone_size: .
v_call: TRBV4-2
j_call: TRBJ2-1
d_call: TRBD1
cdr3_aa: CASSHPTGDYEQFF
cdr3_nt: TGTGCCAGCAGCCACCCCACAGGGGATTATGAGCAGTTCTTC

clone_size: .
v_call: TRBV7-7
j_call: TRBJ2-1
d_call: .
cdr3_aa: CASSLGTSNEQFF
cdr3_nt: TGTGCTAGCAGCTTAGGGACAAGCAATGAGCAGTTCTTC

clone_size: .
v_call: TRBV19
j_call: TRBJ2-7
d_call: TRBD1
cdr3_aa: CASSIQAGGMNEQYF
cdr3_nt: TGTGCCAGTAGTATACAGGCAGGGGGAATGAACGAGCAGTACTTC

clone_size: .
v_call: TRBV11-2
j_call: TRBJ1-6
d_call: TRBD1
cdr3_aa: CASSVTGGDSPLHF
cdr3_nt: TGTGCCAGCAGCGTGACAGGGGGCGATTCACCCCTCCACTTT

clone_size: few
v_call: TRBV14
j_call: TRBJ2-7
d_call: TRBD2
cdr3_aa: CASSQVRGGEKQYF
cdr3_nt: TGTGCCAGCAGCCAAGTTCGGGGAGGGGAAAAGCAGTACTTC

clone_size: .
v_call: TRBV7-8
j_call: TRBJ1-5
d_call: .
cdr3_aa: CASSLELSNQPQHF
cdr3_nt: TGTGCCAGCAGCTTAGAACTTAGCAATCAGCCCCAGCATTTT

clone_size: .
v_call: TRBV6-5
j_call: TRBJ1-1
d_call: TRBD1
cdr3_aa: CASSYSPTGLNTEAFF
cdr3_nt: TGTGCCAGCAGTTACAGTCCGACAGGGTTGAACACTGAAGCTTTCTTT

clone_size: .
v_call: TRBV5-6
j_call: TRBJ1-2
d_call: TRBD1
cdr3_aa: CASSPGQGARGYTF
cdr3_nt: TGTGCCAGCAGCCCCGGACAGGGGGCACGAGGCTACACCTTC

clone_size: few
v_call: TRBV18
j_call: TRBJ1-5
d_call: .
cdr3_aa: CASSPVSGTRQPQHF
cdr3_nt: TGTGCCAGCTCACCAGTATCAGGGACACGGCAGCCCCAGCATTTT

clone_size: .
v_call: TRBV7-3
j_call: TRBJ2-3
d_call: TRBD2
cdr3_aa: CASSNGLAGVRHSDTQYF
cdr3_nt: TGTGCCAGCAGCAACGGACTAGCGGGGGTCCGTCATTCGGATACGCAGTATTTT

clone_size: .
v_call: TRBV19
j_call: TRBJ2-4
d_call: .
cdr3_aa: CASSRDSNIQYF
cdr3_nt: TGTGCCAGTAGTCGGGACTCAAACATTCAGTACTTC

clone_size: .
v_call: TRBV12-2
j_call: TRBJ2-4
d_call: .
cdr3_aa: CASRLSDSNKNIQYF
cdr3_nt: TGTGCAAGTCGCTTGTCGGACTCGAATAAAAACATTCAGTACTTC

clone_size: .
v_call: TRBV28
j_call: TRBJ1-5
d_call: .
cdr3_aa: CASSLSGVRDQPQHF
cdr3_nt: TGTGCCAGCAGTTTAAGTGGAGTGCGGGATCAGCCCCAGCATTTT

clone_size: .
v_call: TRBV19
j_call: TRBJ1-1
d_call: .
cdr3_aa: CASSIGPTSNTEAFF
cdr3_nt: TGTGCCAGTAGTATTGGCCCGACATCTAACACTGAAGCTTTCTTT

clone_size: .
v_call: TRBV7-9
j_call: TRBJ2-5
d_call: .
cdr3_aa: CASSLAPPGVGQETQYF
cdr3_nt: TGTGCCAGCAGCTTAGCGCCTCCAGGGGTGGGCCAAGAGACCCAGTACTTC

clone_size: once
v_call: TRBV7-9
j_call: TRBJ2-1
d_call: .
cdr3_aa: CASSLGTRDEQFF
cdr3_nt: TGTGCCAGCAGCTTAGGGACGAGGGATGAGCAGTTCTTC

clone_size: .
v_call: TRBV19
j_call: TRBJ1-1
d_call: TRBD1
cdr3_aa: CASSPRTGRNEAFF
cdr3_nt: TGTGCCAGTAGTCCGAGGACAGGGAGGAATGAAGCTTTCTTT

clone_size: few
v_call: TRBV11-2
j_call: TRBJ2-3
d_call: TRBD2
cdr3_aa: CASSPGLATDTQYF
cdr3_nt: TGTGCCAGCAGCCCGGGACTAGCAACAGATACGCAGTATTTT

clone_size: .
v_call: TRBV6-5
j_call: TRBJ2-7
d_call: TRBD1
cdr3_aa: CASSLGPSGQAYEQYF
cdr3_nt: TGTGCCAGCAGTTTAGGCCCCTCGGGACAGGCCTACGAGCAGTACTTC

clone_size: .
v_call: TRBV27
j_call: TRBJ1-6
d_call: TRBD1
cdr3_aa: CASSWTGPGSPLHF
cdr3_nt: TGTGCCAGCAGTTGGACAGGCCCGGGGTCACCCCTCCACTTT

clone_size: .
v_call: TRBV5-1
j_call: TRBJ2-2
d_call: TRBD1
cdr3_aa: CASRTGGNTGELFF
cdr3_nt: TGCGCCAGCAGGACAGGGGGGAACACCGGGGAGCTGTTTTTT

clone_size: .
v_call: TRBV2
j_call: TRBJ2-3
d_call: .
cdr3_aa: CASSAVVPGDTQYF
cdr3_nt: TGTGCCAGCAGTGCCGTTGTCCCGGGGGATACGCAGTATTTT

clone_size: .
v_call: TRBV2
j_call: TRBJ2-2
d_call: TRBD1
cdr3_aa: CASRETTRTGGVSTGELFF
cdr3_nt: TGTGCCAGCAGAGAAACAACCAGAACAGGGGGCGTGAGCACCGGGGAGCTGTTTTTT

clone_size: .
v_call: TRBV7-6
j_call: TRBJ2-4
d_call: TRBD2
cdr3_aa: CASSPGLAGTTIAKNIQYF
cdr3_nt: TGTGCCAGCAGCCCAGGACTAGCGGGGACTACAATAGCCAAAAACATTCAGTACTTC

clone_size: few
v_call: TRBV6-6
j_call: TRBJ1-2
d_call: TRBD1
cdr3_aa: CASSQGGGNYGYTF
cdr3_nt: TGTGCCAGCAGCCAAGGGGGCGGGAACTATGGCTACACCTTC

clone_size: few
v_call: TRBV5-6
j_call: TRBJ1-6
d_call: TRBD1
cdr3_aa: CASSLGGQGPGHF
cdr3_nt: TGTGCCAGCAGCTTGGGGGGACAGGGTCCGGGCCACTTT

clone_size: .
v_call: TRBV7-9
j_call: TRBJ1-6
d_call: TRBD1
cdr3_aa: CASSLQGVRSSYNSPLHF
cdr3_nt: TGTGCCAGCAGCTTACAGGGGGTGAGGAGCTCCTATAATTCACCCCTCCACTTT

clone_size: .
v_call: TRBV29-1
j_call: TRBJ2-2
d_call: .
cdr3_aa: CSVPEPPGEPFF
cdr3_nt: TGCAGCGTCCCCGAGCCACCCGGGGAGCCGTTTTTT

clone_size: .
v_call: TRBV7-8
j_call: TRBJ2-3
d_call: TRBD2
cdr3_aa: CASSPNSGGRTDTQYF
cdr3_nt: TGTGCCAGCAGCCCCAATAGCGGGGGGCGCACAGATACGCAGTATTTT

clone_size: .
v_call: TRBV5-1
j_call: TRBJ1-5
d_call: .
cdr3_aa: CASSLDGQQNNQPQHF
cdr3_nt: TGCGCCAGCAGCTTGGATGGGCAGCAAAACAATCAGCCCCAGCATTTT

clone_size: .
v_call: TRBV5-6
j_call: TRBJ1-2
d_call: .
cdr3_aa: CASSLGALRRWDGYTF
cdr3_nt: TGTGCCAGCAGCTTGGGGGCACTCAGGCGTTGGGATGGCTACACCTTC

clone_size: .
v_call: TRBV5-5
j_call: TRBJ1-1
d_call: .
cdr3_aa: CASSLSQGRLNTEAFF
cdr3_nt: TGTGCCAGCAGCTTGAGTCAGGGCCGTTTGAACACTGAAGCTTTCTTT

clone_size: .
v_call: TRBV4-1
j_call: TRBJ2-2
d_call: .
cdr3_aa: CASSQIQTGNTGELFF
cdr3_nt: TGCGCCAGCAGCCAAATTCAGACAGGGAACACCGGGGAGCTGTTTTTT

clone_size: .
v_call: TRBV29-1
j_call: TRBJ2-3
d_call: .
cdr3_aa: CSVEEGGEMTDTQYF
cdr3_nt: TGCAGCGTTGAAGAGGGCGGGGAAATGACAGATACGCAGTATTTT

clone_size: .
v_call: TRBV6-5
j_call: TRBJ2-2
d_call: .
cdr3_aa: CASLDSLNTGELFF
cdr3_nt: TGTGCCAGCCTGGACAGTCTGAACACCGGGGAGCTGTTTTTT

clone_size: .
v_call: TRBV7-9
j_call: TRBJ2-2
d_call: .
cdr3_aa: CASSFPRLAGANTGELFF
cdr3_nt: TGTGCCAGCAGCTTCCCGAGACTGGCAGGGGCAAACACCGGGGAGCTGTTTTTT

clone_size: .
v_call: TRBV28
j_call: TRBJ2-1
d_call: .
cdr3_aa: CASSPRQVYNEQFF
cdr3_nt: TGTGCCAGCAGTCCTCGACAGGTCTACAATGAGCAGTTCTTC

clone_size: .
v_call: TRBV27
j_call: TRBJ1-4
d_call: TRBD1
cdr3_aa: CASSLSLGQGYEKLFF
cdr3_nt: TGTGCCAGCAGTTTATCGCTCGGACAGGGGTATGAAAAACTGTTTTTT

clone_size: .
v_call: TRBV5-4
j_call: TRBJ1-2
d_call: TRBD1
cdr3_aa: CASSSTGGAYGYTF
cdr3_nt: TGTGCCAGCAGCTCCACAGGGGGCGCCTATGGCTACACCTTC

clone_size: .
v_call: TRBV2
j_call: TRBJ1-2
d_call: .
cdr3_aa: CASSVRGEGGYTF
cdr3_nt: TGTGCCAGCAGTGTCCGGGGGGAGGGTGGCTACACCTTC

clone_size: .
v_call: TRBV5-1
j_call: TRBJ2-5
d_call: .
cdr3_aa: CASSLALEETQYF
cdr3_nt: TGCGCCAGCAGCTTGGCTCTCGAAGAGACCCAGTACTTC